This passage covers 15 T cell receptor beta chains from one sample sequenced in a study of shared clonotypes between healthy human individuals. The table came from immunoSEQ multiplex PCR; TCRdb's copy has only in-frame clones and leaves some out. The data hold fewer than 500,000 clones, with approximately 79% observed a single time. Sequenced: PBMCs. The receptors come from a woman aged 35 to 49 in good health. Some clones in this sample may be carry-over from other donors' samples.

The V call is TRBV25-1, the J call TRBJ2-2, with no clear D. Per the germline V gene, CDR1 is MGHDK and CDR2 is SYGVNS. The CDR3 has 15 residues. The ends were cut back, 0 bases at V and 5 bases at J, with 10 bases in the middle. The CDR3 DNA reads TGTGCCAGCAGTGAATATGGTCCGGTTACCGGGGAGCTGTTTTTT. Amino acid sequence: CASSEYGPVTGELFF. Supplemented by reference TRBV25-1 and TRBJ2-2, the full variable domain reads EADIYQTPRYLVIGTGKKITLECSQTMGHDKMYWYQQDPGMELHLIHYSYGVNSTEKGDLSSESTVSRIRTEHFPLTLESARPSHTSQYLCASSEYGPVTGELFFGEGSRLTVL.

Concerning this clone: With only one base between it and a far larger clone, this is likely a read error. The V and J genes are TRBV11-3 and TRBJ2-7; D possibly corresponds to TRBD1 (7 bases). The V gene's germline CDR1 is SGHNT and CDR2 YENEEA. This CDR3 comprises 16 residues. The CDR3 protein is CASSRSGGTVSYEQHF. CDR3 coding DNA: TGTGCCAGCAGCCGCAGCGGCGGGACAGTCTCCTACGAGCAGCACTTC.

The J gene is TRBJ2-7, the V gene TRBV4-2; perhaps TRBD2 as D (5 bases). Deletions cut 5 bases from V and 2 bases from J, with 19 bases between. This CDR3 contains 16 residues. CDR1 and CDR2 from the germline V gene are LGHNA and YNFKEQ. Written as DNA, the CDR3 is TGTGCCAGCAGCTTGGAAAGGACTGTAGAAGCCTACGAGCAGTACTTC. Protein sequence: CASSLERTVEAYEQYF.

This chain links TRBV2 with TRBJ2-5, with D possibly matching TRBD1 (5 bases). Germline CDR1 is SNHLY and CDR2 is FYNNEI. Deletions cut 5 bases from V and 2 bases from J, with 15 bases between. The CDR3 has 15 amino acids. The CDR3 DNA is TGTGCCAGCAGTAAACAAGGGGCCCTTCAAGAGACCCAGTACTTC. Amino acid sequence: CASSKQGALQETQYF.

The chain joins TRBV2 to TRBJ2-1; D possibly matches TRBD1 or TRBD2 (5 bases each). The CDR3 extends over 14 amino acids. Germline V gene sequence: CDR1 SNHLY, CDR2 FYNNEI. V was cut by 8 bases and J by 5 bases, with 16 bases left in between. The CDR3 region is CASEGDPWDNEQFF. CDR3 in DNA: TGTGCCAGCGAAGGGGACCCATGGGACAATGAGCAGTTCTTC. Drawing the rest from reference TRBV2 and TRBJ2-1, the complete variable domain is EPEVTQTPSHQVTQMGQEVILRCVPISNHLYFYWYRQILGQKVEFLVSFYNNEISEKSEIFDDQFSVERPDGSNFTLKIRSTKLEDSAMYFCASEGDPWDNEQFFGPGTRLTVL.

This clone was found once. This chain links TRBV18 with TRBJ2-5; D call uncertain. The CDR3 extends over 13 amino acids. The V end was cut by 3 bases, the J end by 5 bases, with 10 bases between. CDR1 is KGHSH and CDR2 is LQKENI in the germline V gene. The CDR3 spells CASSPGFRETQYF. The CDR3 DNA follows: TGTGCCAGCTCACCGGGGTTCCGGGAGACCCAGTACTTC.

This chain uses TRBV2 with TRBJ2-7, with D perhaps being TRBD1 or TRBD2 (7 bases each). Germline CDR1 is SNHLY and CDR2 is FYNNEI. V lost 8 bases and J 2 bases, leaving 16 bases between the germline ends. The CDR3 sequence is 14 residues long. The chain's CDR3 is CASQGRGPTYEQYF. The DNA of the CDR3 is TGTGCCAGCCAAGGGAGGGGGCCCACCTACGAGCAGTACTTC.

This clone appeared once. The chain is built from TRBV25-1 and TRBJ2-5; 7 nucleotides match TRBD2. This CDR3 is 15 amino acids long. V shed 4 bases, J shed 9 bases, and the junction held 14 bases outside the gene matches. Per germline, CDR1 MGHDK and CDR2 SYGVNS. CDR3 in amino acids: CASSAESGAPRAQYF. In DNA form, the CDR3 reads TGTGCCAGCAGTGCGGAAAGCGGGGCCCCAAGGGCCCAGTACTTC.

The rearrangement links TRBV2 to TRBJ2-1; TRBD2 agrees at 9 bases. With V trimmed by 2 bases and J by 10 bases, 9 bases remained unmatched. The CDR3 consists of 15 residues. CDR1 is SNHLY, CDR2 FYNNEI, per germline. The CDR3 region is CASSERLAGVREQFF. The CDR3 DNA is TGTGCCAGCAGTGAAAGGTTAGCGGGAGTGAGGGAGCAGTTCTTC. The full variable domain, rest sourced from reference TRBV2 and TRBJ2-1, is EPEVTQTPSHQVTQMGQEVILRCVPISNHLYFYWYRQILGQKVEFLVSFYNNEISEKSEIFDDQFSVERPDGSNFTLKIRSTKLEDSAMYFCASSERLAGVREQFFGPGTRLTVL.

The chain has TRBV6-5 and TRBJ1-6; D remains unclear. The CDR3 has 12 amino acids. The V and J ends lost 6 bases and 8 bases respectively, with 8 bases between them. Germline CDR1 is MNHEY and CDR2 is SVGAGI. CDR3 sequence: CASRSRDSPLHF. The CDR3 DNA sequence: TGTGCCAGCAGATCCCGTGATTCACCCCTCCACTTT.

To note about this clone: This likely traces to a read error, being one base from a far larger clone. The CDR3 DNA follows: TGTGCCAGCAACGATGCTTGGCGGGAGGGGAATGGGCAGTTCTTC. Amino acid sequence: CASNDAWREGNGQFF. V and J are TRBV27 and TRBJ2-1, with 9 bases identical to TRBD2. Germline values: CDR1 MNHEY, CDR2 SMNVEV (reference sequence). This CDR3 contains 15 residues.

This chain uses TRBV10-2 with TRBJ2-7, with 9 positions matching TRBD1. The CDR3 sequence is 14 residues long. V lost 8 bases and J lost 4; bases outside the gene matches: 9. Germline CDR1 is WSHSY and CDR2 is SAAADI. CDR3 sequence reads: CASQWDREMYEQYF. The CDR3 region has the DNA TGCGCCAGCCAATGGGACAGGGAGATGTACGAGCAGTACTTC.

J is TRBJ2-1 and V is TRBV7-3, with 10 bases aligning to TRBD2. The CDR3 is 16 amino acids. Trimming removed 5 bases from V and 5 bases from J; junction bases left unmatched: 9. Germline CDR1 reads SGHTA; CDR2 reads FQGTGA. CDR3 nucleotides: TGTGCCAGCAGCCAACACGGGACTAGCGAGAACAATGAGCAGTTCTTC. It encodes CASSQHGTSENNEQFF.

The V call is TRBV11-2, the J call TRBJ1-3; TRBD1 aligns across 9 bases. V lost 2 bases and J lost 1; bases outside the gene matches: 3. Germline CDR1 and CDR2: SGHAT and FQNNGV. The CDR3 is 16 residues long. The CDR3 region is CASSLRGTGSGNTIYF. Written as DNA, the CDR3 is TGTGCCAGCAGCTTAAGGGGGACAGGGTCTGGAAACACCATATATTTT.

For this clone: A far larger clone is one nucleotide away, so this likely arose from a read error. The chain links TRBV9 to TRBJ1-4; D uncertain. Germline loops: CDR1 SGDLS, CDR2 YYNGEE. The CDR3 runs 15 residues. Trimming left V 4 bases short and J 4 bases short, with 14 bases between. CDR3: CASSPRSAINEKLFF. CDR3 nucleotide sequence: TGTGCCAGCAGCCCACGATCTGCAATTAATGAAAAACTGTTTTTT.